The 29 T cell receptor beta chains presented below share a single source sample, sequenced in a study of T cells expressing NK-cell markers. TCRdb reprocessed the 5' RACE reads and keeps a single row for each CDR3 protein, giving no DNA. The sample has 200,000 to 300,000 distinct CDR3 sequences. The sample consisted of blood T cells: a sorted CD56 or NKG2C T cell subset, CD4+ or CD8+ T cells, or bulk PBMC T cells (not recorded which). The receptor set was obtained from a man aged 18 to 30 in good health.

This CDR3 is CASSAQGQGSGAFF. This rearrangement joins TRBV9 to TRBJ1-1; TCRdb designates TRBD1, a call that cannot be tested without DNA. CDR3 length: 14 amino acids. Germline values: CDR1 SGDLS, CDR2 YYNGEE.

J is TRBJ1-5 and V is TRBV28; TCRdb selects TRBD1, and the lack of DNA leaves this call unchecked. Germline CDR1 MDHEN, CDR2 SYDVKM. The CDR3 totals 16 residues. CDR3 in amino acids: CASTPGQGYFNQPQHF.

The rearrangement uses TRBV6-5 and TRBJ1-1; TCRdb's D call, TRBD1, is unchecked because there is no DNA. The CDR3 spans 14 residues. Germline CDR1 and CDR2: MNHEY and SVGAGI. The CDR3 sequence is CASSYGGTGKEAFF.

The chain has TRBV7-9 and TRBJ2-5; there is no DNA to check the TCRdb D call of TRBD1. The CDR3 totals 13 residues. Per germline, CDR1 SEHNR and CDR2 FQNEAQ (reference sequence). The CDR3 sequence is CASSFGQKETQYF.

This chain uses TRBV7-2 with TRBJ1-3; TCRdb calls TRBD1, which cannot be checked without DNA. The germline CDR1 and CDR2 sequences are SGHTA and FQGNSA. The CDR3 runs 15 residues. CDR3 region: CASSLARGTGNTIYF.

The chain couples TRBV15 to TRBJ2-5; checking the TCRdb D call of TRBD1 is not possible without DNA. The germline V gene has CDR1 LNHNV and CDR2 YYDKDF (reference sequence). The CDR3 is 13 residues long. The CDR3 is CATNHGAQETQYF.

The V gene is TRBV18, the J gene TRBJ2-5; TCRdb names TRBD1, which stays unverified in the absence of DNA. This CDR3 has 14 amino acids. Germline CDR1 KGHSH, CDR2 LQKENI. The chain's CDR3 is CASSPSGQAETQYF. Filled out from reference TRBV18 and TRBJ2-5, the complete variable domain reads NAGVMQNPRHLVRRRGQEARLRCSPMKGHSHVYWYRQLPEEGLKFMVYLQKENIIDESGMPKERFSAEFPKEGPSILRIQQVVRGDSAAYFCASSPSGQAETQYFGPGTRLLVL.

The J gene is TRBJ2-2, the V gene TRBV6-5; TCRdb's D call, TRBD2, is unchecked because there is no DNA. Germline V gene sequence: CDR1 MNHEY, CDR2 SVGAGI. The CDR3 contains 16 residues. CDR3 amino acids: CASSYRTSGGTGELFF.

The chain links TRBV10-3 to TRBJ2-1; TCRdb indicates TRBD2, and absent DNA this call remains unverified. Germline-derived CDR1 and CDR2 are ENHRY and SYGVKD. This CDR3 region has 15 residues. The CDR3: CATQPGTSNYNEQFF.

This chain links TRBV12-3 or TRBV12-4 with TRBJ2-2; TCRdb returns TRBD2, unconfirmable since there is no DNA. The CDR3 has 17 residues. CDR3 sequence: CASSPGLAGEYAGELFF.

The chain has TRBV10-3 and TRBJ2-3; the TRBD2 assignment by TCRdb is unverifiable without DNA. This CDR3 has 12 amino acids. Germline CDR1 and CDR2: ENHRY and SYGVKD. CDR3 in amino acids: CAATGDLDTQYF.

J is TRBJ2-1 and V is TRBV7-2; lacking DNA, the TRBD2 call made by TCRdb goes unchecked. The V gene's germline CDR1 is SGHTA and CDR2 FQGNSA. This CDR3 is built from 17 residues. The CDR3: CASSLGGGPLSYNEQFF.

V usage is TRBV4-2 and J usage is TRBJ1-5; TCRdb calls TRBD1, which cannot be checked without DNA. Per the germline V gene, CDR1 is LGHNA and CDR2 is YNFKEQ. This CDR3 is built from 16 residues. The CDR3 region is CASSQELSRGYQPQHF.

CDR3 amino acids: CASSHSNIRTNEKLFF. The chain couples TRBV7-2 to TRBJ1-4. CDR3 length equals 16 residues. Germline loops: CDR1 SGHTA, CDR2 FQGNSA.

The V call is TRBV20-1, the J call TRBJ2-3; the TCRdb D gene call, TRBD2, has no DNA to confirm it. Germline lookup yields CDR1 DFQATT and CDR2 SNEGSKA (reference sequence). The CDR3 consists of 12 residues. This CDR3 is CSASPAGDTQYF.

The chain's CDR3 is CSATSGIGNEQFF. V and J are TRBV20-1 and TRBJ2-1; TCRdb's D call, TRBD2, is unchecked because there is no DNA. This CDR3 is built from 13 residues. The germline CDR1 and CDR2 sequences are DFQATT and SNEGSKA (reference sequence).

This chain connects TRBV7-2 to TRBJ2-5; TCRdb's assignment of TRBD2 cannot be checked, as there is no DNA. Germline V gene data show CDR1 as SGHTA and CDR2 as FQGNSA. The CDR3 has 15 residues. This CDR3 reads CASSLVDGSIETQYF. Full variable domain (outside the CDR3, taken from reference TRBV7-2 and TRBJ2-5): GAGVSQSPSNKVTEKGKDVELRCDPISGHTALYWYRQSLGQGLEFLIYFQGNSAPDKSGLPSDRFSAERTGGSVSTLTIQRTQQEDSAVYLCASSLVDGSIETQYFGPGTRLLVL.

The V and J genes are TRBV5-1 and TRBJ2-1; no DNA is available, so the TRBD2 call from TCRdb remains unchecked. Germline V gene data show CDR1 as SGHRS and CDR2 as YFSETQ. The CDR3 loop spans 20 amino acids. CDR3 in amino acids: CASSPEAGTSRGGSYNEQFF.

The chain uses TRBV7-2 and TRBJ1-5. Germline CDR1 is SGHTA and CDR2 is FQGNSA. The CDR3 runs to 14 residues. The CDR3 sequence is CASSMDGYNQPQHF. Together with reference TRBV7-2 and TRBJ1-5, the CDR3 gives the full variable domain: GAGVSQSPSNKVTEKGKDVELRCDPISGHTALYWYRQSLGQGLEFLIYFQGNSAPDKSGLPSDRFSAERTGGSVSTLTIQRTQQEDSAVYLCASSMDGYNQPQHFGDGTRLSIL.

The V gene is TRBV11-2, the J gene TRBJ1-1; as DNA is missing, the TRBD1 call by TCRdb cannot be tested. The CDR3 is 14 amino acids. Germline assignment: CDR1 SGHAT and CDR2 FQNNGV. CDR3 in amino acids: CASSPSTGGTEAFF.

The gene calls are TRBV5-1 and TRBJ2-1; TCRdb's assignment of TRBD2 cannot be checked, as there is no DNA. Germline V gives CDR1 SGHRS, CDR2 YFSETQ. This CDR3 is 16 amino acids long. CDR3 amino acids: CASSETGLADYNEQFF.

This rearrangement joins TRBV10-3 to TRBJ2-7; TCRdb calls TRBD1, which cannot be checked without DNA. This CDR3 contains 12 residues. Germline values: CDR1 ENHRY, CDR2 SYGVKD. CDR3 residues: CAISGAVHEQYF.

The chain has TRBV12-3 or TRBV12-4 and TRBJ1-1. The CDR3 runs 15 residues. The CDR3 loop is CASSLGRNMKTEAFF.

The chain couples TRBV18 to TRBJ2-7. CDR3 size: 12 residues. Germline-derived CDR1 and CDR2 are KGHSH and LQKENI. CDR3 region: CASSPQPYEQYF.

The chain couples TRBV20-1 to TRBJ2-7; the TCRdb call, TRBD2, lacks DNA for checking. The CDR3 sequence is 13 residues long. Germline assignment: CDR1 DFQATT and CDR2 SNEGSKA (reference sequence). CDR3 sequence reads: CSARDPSGRVVYF.

This chain links TRBV18 with TRBJ2-1; TCRdb lists TRBD2, though no DNA is available to test this call. The CDR3 totals 16 residues. Germline V lookup: CDR1 KGHSH, CDR2 LQKENI. Here the CDR3 reads CASSPQLVGGGNEQFF.

The chain joins TRBV12-3 or TRBV12-4 to TRBJ1-2; as DNA is missing, the TRBD1 call by TCRdb cannot be tested. The length of the CDR3 is 13 residues. Here the CDR3 reads CASSLEGLFGYTF.

V gene TRBV12-3 or TRBV12-4 combines with J gene TRBJ1-1; TCRdb's assignment of TRBD1 cannot be checked, as there is no DNA. CDR3 length: 16 amino acids. Here the CDR3 reads CASSLAPASLNTEAFF.

V is TRBV20-1 and J is TRBJ2-7; lacking DNA, the TRBD1 call made by TCRdb goes unchecked. In germline, CDR1 is DFQATT, CDR2 SNEGSKA (reference sequence). The CDR3 has 15 residues. This CDR3 reads CSATTGALGSYEQYF.